This T cell receptor beta chain comes out of a study of PD-1 blockade in classical Hodgkin lymphoma. Study in general: Patients had nivolumab dosed at 3 mg/kg, delivered intravenously every 2 weeks. Findings of the study overall: CD4+ TCR diversity, unlike CD8+, rose significantly by C4D1.

TCRdb's table, derived via immunoSEQ multiplex PCR, lists solely in-frame clones and lacks some. The table includes some 10,000 clones, around two thirds detected once. As regards this clone: The antigen is not known.

Germline V lookup: CDR1 MNHNS, CDR2 SASEGT. Trimming removed 5 bases from V and 8 bases from J, with 13 bases in between. The CDR3 has 14 residues. Every patient relapsed after autologous stem cell transplantation, and brentuximab vedotin exposure varied. Researchers report purifying CD4+ T cells from thawed PBMCs by magnetic negative selection. This clonotype originated in a human donor with classical Hodgkin lymphoma. The chain has TRBV6-1 and TRBJ1-6; no reliable D call. Specimen: CD4+ T cells from blood, collected at baseline. The CDR3 reads CASSRTVGDSPLHF. In DNA form, the CDR3 reads TGTGCCAGCAGTAGGACGGTCGGCGATTCACCCCTCCACTTT.